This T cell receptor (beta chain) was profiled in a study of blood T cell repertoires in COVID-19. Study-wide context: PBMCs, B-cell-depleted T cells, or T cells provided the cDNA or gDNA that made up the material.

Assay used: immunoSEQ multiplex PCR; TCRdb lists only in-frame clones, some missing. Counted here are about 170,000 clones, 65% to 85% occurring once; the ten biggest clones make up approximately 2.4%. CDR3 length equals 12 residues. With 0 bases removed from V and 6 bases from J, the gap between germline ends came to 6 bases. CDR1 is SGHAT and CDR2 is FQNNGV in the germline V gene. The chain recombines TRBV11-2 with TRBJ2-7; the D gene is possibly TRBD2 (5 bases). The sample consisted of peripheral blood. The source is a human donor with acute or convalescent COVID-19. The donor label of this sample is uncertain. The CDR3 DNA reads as TGTGCCAGCAGCTTAGATGCGGGCGAGCAGTACTTC. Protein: CASSLDAGEQYF.